One and the same sample provided the 4 T cell receptor beta chains below, sequenced in a study of shared clonotypes between healthy human individuals. The protocol was immunoSEQ multiplex PCR, while the TCRdb copy is restricted to in-frame clones and leaves out a portion. The sample yields about 1.1 million clones, approximately 75% seen once. Specimen: memory CD4+ T cells from PBMCs. Noted subset: CD45RA-negative fraction. These receptors all come from a man younger than 30 in good health. Some clones in this sample may be carry-over from other donors' samples.

This chain uses TRBV28 with TRBJ1-4, with D tentatively TRBD1 (5 bases). The V gene's germline CDR1 is MDHEN and CDR2 SYDVKM. This CDR3 contains 13 residues. The V gene lost 11 bases and the J gene lost 4 bases, with 14 bases spanning the gap. The CDR3 DNA reads as TGTGCCGCCCTCGGGACGGATAATGAAAAACTGTTTTTT. Amino acids: CAALGTDNEKLFF.

V and J are TRBV30 and TRBJ2-6; the D is unclear. The CDR3 spans 13 residues. Germline V gene sequence: CDR1 GTSNPN, CDR2 SVGIG (reference sequence). Trimming shortened V by 3 bases and J by 3 bases, and 6 bases separated the two germline ends. The DNA for the CDR3 is TGTGCCTGGAGGACTCGTGGGGCCAACGTCCTGACTTTC. Translation gives CAWRTRGANVLTF.

This chain joins TRBV29-1 and TRBJ1-1; 9 nucleotides align to TRBD1. The CDR3 spans 14 residues. CDR1 is SQVTM and CDR2 is ANQGSEA in the germline V gene. With 8 bases clipped from V and 4 bases from J, the junction kept 11 bases outside the gene matches. As DNA, the CDR3 is TGCAGCATAAAAACACAGGGGGCGCGCACTGAAGCTTTCTTT. Its translation: CSIKTQGARTEAFF.

As for this clone: Other nucleotide sequences in the sample specify the same CDR3. V gene TRBV5-1 combines with J gene TRBJ1-3; D remains unclear. CDR3 size: 14 residues. Germline V CDR1 and CDR2: SGHRS, YFSETQ. V dropped 5 bases and J dropped 0 bases, with 9 bases sitting between them. The DNA of the CDR3 is TGCGCCAGCAGAGATACCTCCTCTGGAAACACCATATATTTT. It encodes CASRDTSSGNTIYF.